This record covers a single T cell receptor (beta chain). The sample originates from a study of blood T cell repertoires in COVID-19. Original handling: Reference gene primer amplification gave nucleated cell count estimates. TCRdb's copy holds only in-frame clones and misses some; the assay was immunoSEQ multiplex PCR. That table is the source of V, J and clone size, and D and trimming were worked out from the DNA. Altogether roughly 200,000 clones are present, around 85% being singletons, with the ten largest covering just under 8.5%. Trimming left V 5 bases short and J 12 bases short, with 20 bases between. This CDR3 has 14 residues. The germline V gene encodes CDR1 LNHDA and CDR2 SQIVND (reference sequence).

The rearrangement links TRBV19 to TRBJ2-1; TRBD2 might be the D (6 bases). The sequenced sample consisted of peripheral blood. The origin of this receptor is an older woman with acute or convalescent COVID-19. CDR3 coding DNA: TGTGCCAGTAGTGTCCGGGAGTTGGCGGTGGGGCAGTTCTTC. Its translation is CASSVRELAVGQFF.